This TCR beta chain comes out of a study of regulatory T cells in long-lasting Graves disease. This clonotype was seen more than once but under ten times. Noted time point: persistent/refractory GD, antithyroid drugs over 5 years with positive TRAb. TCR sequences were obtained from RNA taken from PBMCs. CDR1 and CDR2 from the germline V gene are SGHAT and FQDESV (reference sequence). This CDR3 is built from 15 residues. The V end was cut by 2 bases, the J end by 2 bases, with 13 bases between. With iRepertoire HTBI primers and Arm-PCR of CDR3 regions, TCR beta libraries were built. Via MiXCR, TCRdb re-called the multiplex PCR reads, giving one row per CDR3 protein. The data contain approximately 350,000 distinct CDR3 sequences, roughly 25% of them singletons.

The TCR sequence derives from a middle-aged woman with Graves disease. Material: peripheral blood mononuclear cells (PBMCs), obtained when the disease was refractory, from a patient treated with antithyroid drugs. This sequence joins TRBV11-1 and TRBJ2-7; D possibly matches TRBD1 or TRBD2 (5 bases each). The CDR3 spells CASSLLGTSAYEQYF. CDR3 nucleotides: TGTGCCAGCAGCTTACTTGGGACGTCGGCCTACGAGCAGTACTTC.